One sample yielded the 15 T cell receptor beta chains listed below, sequenced in a study of cytomegalovirus exposure and HLA in healthy donors. The PCR employed 60 Vbeta primers together with 13 Jbeta primers. TCRdb keeps only in-frame clones here, not all; method: immunoSEQ multiplex PCR. The data hold tens of thousands of clones, with around 80% observed a single time. What was sequenced was PBMCs. The receptors stem from a young man in good health and CMV-seronegative.

The rearrangement joins TRBV5-1 to TRBJ2-1; 10 nucleotides line up with TRBD1. The trim removed 5 bases at V and 2 bases at J, leaving 10 bases unmatched. CDR3 length: 17 amino acids. Germline loops: CDR1 SGHRS, CDR2 YFSETQ. CDR3 sequence reads: CASSLVPGQGTYNEQFF. In nucleotides, the CDR3 is TGCGCCAGCAGTCTTGTCCCGGGACAGGGGACCTACAATGAGCAGTTCTTC.

The chain recombines TRBV11-2 with TRBJ2-2; a weak D match, TRBD2 (5 bases). From germline, CDR1 is SGHAT and CDR2 FQNNGV. V dropped 5 bases and J dropped 0 bases, with 7 bases sitting between them. The length of the CDR3 is 14 residues. CDR3 bases: TGTGCCAGCAGCACAGCGGCGAACACCGGGGAGCTGTTTTTT. It translates to CASSTAANTGELFF.

V gene TRBV30 combines with J gene TRBJ1-4, with D possibly being TRBD1 (5 bases). Germline V lookup: CDR1 GTSNPN, CDR2 SVGIG (reference sequence). The ends were cut back, 1 base at V and 5 bases at J, with 5 bases in the middle. This CDR3 spans 12 amino acids. As DNA, the CDR3 is TGTGCCTGGAGTGGACAGAATGAAAAACTGTTTTTT. Translation gives CAWSGQNEKLFF.

This clone has just one count. This chain links TRBV11-2 with TRBJ2-7; TRBD1 matches at 7 bases. Germline trimming cut 7 bases from V and 6 bases from J; bases unmatched to any gene: 9. This CDR3 has 13 amino acids. Germline V gene data show CDR1 as SGHAT and CDR2 as FQNNGV. The CDR3: CASNKQGTGEQYF. The CDR3 nucleotides are TGTGCCAGCAACAAACAGGGGACGGGCGAGCAGTACTTC.

The rearrangement uses TRBV29-1 and TRBJ2-5; unclear D gene. Germline lookup yields CDR1 SQVTM and CDR2 ANQGSEA. Between the trimmed V and J ends, which lost 8 bases and 5 bases, there was a span of 12 bases. The CDR3 spans 11 residues. In nucleotides, the CDR3 is TGCAGCTCCAAGCAACAGGAGACCCAGTACTTC. Translating it yields CSSKQQETQYF.

This sequence joins TRBV5-8 and TRBJ1-1, with TRBD1 matching 9 bases. The CDR3 totals 15 residues. Germline values: CDR1 SGHTS, CDR2 YDEGEE. V dropped 3 bases and J dropped 5; count of bases not matched to a gene: 8. In DNA, the CDR3 is TGTGCCAGCAGCTCTCCTTACAGGGGGCATACTGAAGCTTTCTTT. It yields the protein CASSSPYRGHTEAFF.

The count of this clone is one. The chain couples TRBV5-4 to TRBJ1-4; D gene unclear. Germline V CDR1 and CDR2: SGHNT, YYREEE (reference sequence). The CDR3 consists of 13 residues. Trimming stripped 3 bases from V and 8 bases from J, with 11 bases between. In nucleotides, the CDR3 is TGTGCCAGCAGCTCAAGCTACGGGGAAAAACTGTTTTTT. As protein: CASSSSYGEKLFF.

The V call is TRBV29-1, the J call TRBJ2-3; a possible D gene is TRBD2 (6 bases). From germline, CDR1 is SQVTM and CDR2 ANQGSEA. V was clipped by 2 bases and J by 0 bases, with 12 bases between them. This CDR3 region has 15 residues. The CDR3 is CSVESGVRSTDTQYF. The CDR3 bases are TGCAGCGTTGAATCGGGAGTCAGAAGCACAGATACGCAGTATTTT.

The chain has TRBV6-5 and TRBJ2-1; no definite D call. The CDR3 totals 13 residues. V gave up 0 bases and J gave up 10 bases, with 10 bases separating them. Germline-derived CDR1 and CDR2 are MNHEY and SVGAGI. The CDR3 DNA follows: TGTGCCAGCAGTTACTCGACGTGGGCGGAGCAGTTCTTC. It encodes CASSYSTWAEQFF.

The J gene is TRBJ2-1, the V gene TRBV7-2, with D possibly being TRBD2 (6 bases). The CDR3 sequence is 16 residues long. Trimming took off 1 base at V and 8 bases at J, with 18 bases between the two ends. The V gene's germline CDR1 is SGHTA and CDR2 FQGNSA. The CDR3 nucleotides are TGTGCCAGCAGCTTAGGCCGGGGGTCCCCTCAGGATGAGCAGTTCTTC. It is translated as CASSLGRGSPQDEQFF. Looking up the rest from reference TRBV7-2 and TRBJ2-1 gives the full variable domain: GAGVSQSPSNKVTEKGKDVELRCDPISGHTALYWYRQSLGQGLEFLIYFQGNSAPDKSGLPSDRFSAERTGGSVSTLTIQRTQQEDSAVYLCASSLGRGSPQDEQFFGPGTRLTVL.

This chain uses TRBV5-5 with TRBJ2-7; 8 positions match TRBD2. V trimming: 3 bases; J trimming: 3 bases; junction bases outside the gene matches: 5. Germline lookup yields CDR1 SGHKS and CDR2 YYEKEE (reference sequence). The CDR3 contains 14 residues. CDR3 residues: CASSSGTSFYEQYF. The DNA of the CDR3 is TGTGCCAGCAGCTCCGGGACTAGTTTCTACGAGCAGTACTTC.

This clone came up a few times. The chain carries TRBV28 and TRBJ1-1; D perhaps matches TRBD1 (6 bases). The CDR3 has 15 amino acids. V lost 6 bases and J 5 bases, leaving 19 bases between the germline ends. Germline V gives CDR1 MDHEN, CDR2 SYDVKM. DNA for the CDR3: TGTGCCAGCAGGGAACCCAGGGGAAGGTTAACTGAAGCTTTCTTT. Residues: CASREPRGRLTEAFF.

The chain has TRBV28 and TRBJ1-2; no reliable D call. V lost 2 bases and J lost 2, with 9 bases in between. The CDR3 has 14 amino acids. Looked up from germline, CDR1 is MDHEN and CDR2 is SYDVKM. CDR3 in amino acids: CASSLDRVNYGYTF. As DNA, the CDR3 is TGTGCCAGCAGTTTAGACCGGGTGAACTATGGCTACACCTTC.

The CDR3 sequence: CSVGQGAYEQYF. In DNA, the CDR3 is TGCAGCGTTGGACAGGGGGCCTACGAGCAGTACTTC. This chain links TRBV29-1 with TRBJ2-7, with TRBD1 matching 9 bases. CDR1 is SQVTM, CDR2 ANQGSEA, per germline. The CDR3 contains 12 residues. With V trimmed by 4 bases and J by 2 bases, 0 bases remained unmatched.

A few counts support this clone. The chain links TRBV2 to TRBJ1-5; D perhaps matches TRBD1 (5 bases). Germline lookup yields CDR1 SNHLY and CDR2 FYNNEI. The CDR3 consists of 13 residues. V shed 4 bases and J shed 8 bases, with 12 bases lying between them. CDR3 in amino acids: CASSVGGVKPQHF. CDR3 sequence (DNA): TGTGCCAGCAGTGTCGGAGGGGTCAAGCCCCAGCATTTT.